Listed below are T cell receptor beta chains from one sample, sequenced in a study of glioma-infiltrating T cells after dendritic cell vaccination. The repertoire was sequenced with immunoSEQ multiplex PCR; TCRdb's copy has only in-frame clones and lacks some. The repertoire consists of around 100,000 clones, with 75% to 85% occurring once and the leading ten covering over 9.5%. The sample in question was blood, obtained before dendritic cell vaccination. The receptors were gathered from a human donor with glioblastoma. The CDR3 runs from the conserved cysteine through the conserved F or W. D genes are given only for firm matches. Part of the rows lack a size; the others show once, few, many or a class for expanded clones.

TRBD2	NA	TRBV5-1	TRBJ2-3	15	CASTAGATSTDTQYF	TGCGCCAGCACAGCGGGGGCCACTAGCACAGATACGCAGTATTTT
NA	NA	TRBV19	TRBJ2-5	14	CASSIETETETQYF	TGTGCCAGTAGTATAGAAACGGAGACGGAGACCCAGTACTTC
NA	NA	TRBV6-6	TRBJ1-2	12	CASSPGGYGYTF	TGTGCCAGCAGCCCGGGAGGGTATGGCTACACCTTC
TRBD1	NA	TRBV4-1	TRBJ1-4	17	CASSQQDRATAGEKLFF	TGCGCCAGCAGCCAACAGGACAGGGCGACAGCCGGTGAAAAACTGTTTTTT
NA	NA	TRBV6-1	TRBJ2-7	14	CASSYSRGSGEQYF	TGTGCCAGCAGTTATTCCAGGGGATCCGGCGAGCAGTACTTC
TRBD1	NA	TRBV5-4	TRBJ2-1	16	CASSFGTGGLYNEQFF	TGTGCCAGCAGCTTCGGGACAGGGGGTTTGTACAATGAGCAGTTCTTC
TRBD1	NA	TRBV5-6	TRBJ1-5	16	CASSPTGQGGNQPQHF	TGTGCCAGCAGCCCTACTGGACAGGGCGGCAATCAGCCCCAGCATTTT
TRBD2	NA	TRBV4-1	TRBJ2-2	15	CASSQGAGDTGELFF	TGCGCCAGCAGCCAAGGAGCGGGGGACACCGGGGAGCTGTTTTTT
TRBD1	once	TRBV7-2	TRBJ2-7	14	CASSLGGQGREQYF	TGTGCCAGCAGCTTAGGAGGACAGGGGCGCGAGCAGTACTTC
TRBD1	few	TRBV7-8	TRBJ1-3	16	CASSLVGTGVGNTIYF	TGTGCCAGCAGCTTAGTTGGGACAGGGGTAGGAAACACCATATATTTT
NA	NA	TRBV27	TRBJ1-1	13	CASSFSVNTEAFF	TGTGCCAGCAGTTTTAGTGTGAACACTGAAGCTTTCTTT
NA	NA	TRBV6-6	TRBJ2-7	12	CASAGRSYEQYF	TGTGCCAGCGCGGGCCGCAGTTACGAGCAGTACTTC
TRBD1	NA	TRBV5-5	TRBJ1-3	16	CASSLSQGASGNTIYF	TGTGCCAGCAGCTTGTCGCAGGGGGCTTCTGGAAACACCATATATTTT
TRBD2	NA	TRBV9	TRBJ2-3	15	CASSVAGGTTDTQYF	TGTGCCAGCAGCGTCGCGGGGGGGACCACAGATACGCAGTATTTT
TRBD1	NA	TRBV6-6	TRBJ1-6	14	CASSRRQGNSPLHF	TGTGCCAGCAGTAGAAGACAGGGAAATTCACCCCTCCACTTT
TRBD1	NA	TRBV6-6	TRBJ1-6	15	CANRDREGWVSPLHF	TGTGCCAACCGGGACAGGGAGGGATGGGTTTCACCCCTCCACTTT
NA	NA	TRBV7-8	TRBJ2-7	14	CASSLVQGAYEQYF	TGTGCCAGCAGCCTGGTGCAGGGCGCCTACGAGCAGTACTTC
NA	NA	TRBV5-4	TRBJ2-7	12	CASSLDSVSPYF	TGTGCCAGCAGCTTGGACAGTGTGAGCCCGTACTTC
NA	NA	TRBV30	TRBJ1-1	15	CAWSISTGMNTEAFF	TGTGCCTGGAGCATCTCGACAGGTATGAACACTGAAGCTTTCTTT
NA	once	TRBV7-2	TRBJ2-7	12	CASSPGRGEQYF	TGTGCCAGCAGCCCCGGAAGGGGCGAGCAGTACTTC
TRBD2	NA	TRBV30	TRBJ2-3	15	CAWNSGLASTDTQYF	TGTGCCTGGAACTCGGGACTAGCTTCCACAGATACGCAGTATTTT
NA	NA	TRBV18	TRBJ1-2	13	CASSPVRGRGYTF	TGTGCCAGCTCACCAGTAAGGGGTCGAGGCTACACCTTC
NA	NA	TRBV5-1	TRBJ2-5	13	CASSQGSSETQYF	TGCGCCAGCAGCCAGGGGAGTAGTGAGACCCAGTACTTC
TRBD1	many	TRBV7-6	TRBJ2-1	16	CASSAGQVRGDNEQFF	TGTGCCAGCAGCGCCGGACAGGTTAGAGGGGACAATGAGCAGTTCTTC
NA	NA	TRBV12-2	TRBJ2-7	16	CASRLPRGPPPYEQYF	TGTGCAAGTCGCTTACCCAGGGGCCCTCCACCGTACGAGCAGTACTTC
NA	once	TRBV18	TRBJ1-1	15	CASSHPQTGLTEAFF	TGTGCCAGCTCGCATCCCCAAACAGGGCTGACTGAAGCTTTCTTT
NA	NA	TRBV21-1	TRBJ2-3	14	CASSTGQVRDTQYF	TGTGCCAGCAGCACCGGACAAGTTAGAGATACGCAGTATTTT
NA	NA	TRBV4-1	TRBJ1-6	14	CASSQEPSGSPLHF	TGCGCCAGCAGCCAAGAACCCTCTGGCTCACCCCTCCACTTT
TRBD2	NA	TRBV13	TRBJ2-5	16	CASSPGLAGNQETQYF	TGTGCCAGCAGCCCCGGACTAGCGGGGAACCAAGAGACCCAGTACTTC
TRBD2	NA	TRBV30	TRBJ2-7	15	CAWSVPFWTSGGKYF	TGTGCCTGGAGTGTACCCTTCTGGACTAGCGGGGGGAAGTACTTC
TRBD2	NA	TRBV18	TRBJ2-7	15	CASSPRTSGSYEQYF	TGTGCCAGCTCACCACGAACTAGCGGGTCCTACGAGCAGTACTTC
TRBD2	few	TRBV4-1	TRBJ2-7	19	CASSQGRGLAGGYSYEQYF	TGCGCCAGCAGCCAAGGCCGGGGACTAGCGGGGGGATATTCCTACGAGCAGTACTTC
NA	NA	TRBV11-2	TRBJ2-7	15	CASSLDLGLSYEQYF	TGTGCCAGCAGCTTAGATTTGGGCCTTTCCTACGAGCAGTACTTC
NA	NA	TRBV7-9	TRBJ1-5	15	CASSQGMEEGQPQHF	TGTGCCAGCAGCCAAGGCATGGAGGAGGGGCAGCCCCAGCATTTT
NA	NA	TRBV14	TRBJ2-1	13	CASRRRGYNEQFF	TGTGCCAGCAGGCGGCGCGGCTACAATGAGCAGTTCTTC
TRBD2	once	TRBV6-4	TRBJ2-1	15	CASSLAGDSYNEQFF	TGTGCCAGCAGTCTAGCGGGGGACTCCTACAATGAGCAGTTCTTC
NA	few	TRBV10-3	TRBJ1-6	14	CAISVTGGDSPLHF	TGTGCCATCAGTGTAACGGGGGGCGATTCACCCCTCCACTTT
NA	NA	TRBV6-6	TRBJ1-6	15	CASSRVGADNSPLHF	TGTGCCAGCAGTAGGGTAGGGGCAGATAATTCACCCCTCCACTTT
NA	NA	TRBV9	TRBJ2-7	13	CASSPGPVPEQYF	TGTGCCAGCAGCCCTGGGCCTGTCCCCGAGCAGTACTTC
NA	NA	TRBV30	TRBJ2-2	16	CAWSMTGPFFPGELFF	TGTGCCTGGAGTATGACAGGTCCGTTTTTTCCCGGGGAGCTGTTTTTT
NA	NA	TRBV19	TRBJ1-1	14	CASKRDGTNTEAFF	TGTGCCAGTAAACGGGACGGGACTAACACTGAAGCTTTCTTT
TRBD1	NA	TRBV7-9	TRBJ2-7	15	CASSLGGTGRNEQYF	TGTGCCAGCAGCTTGGGTGGGACAGGGAGGAACGAGCAGTACTTC
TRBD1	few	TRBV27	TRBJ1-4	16	CDSSLRQGAVVGKLFF	TGTGACAGCAGTCTCCGTCAGGGGGCCGTTGTGGGAAAACTGTTTTTT
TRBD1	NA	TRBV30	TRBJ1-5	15	CAWSVTGESNQPQHF	TGTGCCTGGAGTGTAACAGGGGAGAGCAATCAGCCCCAGCATTTT
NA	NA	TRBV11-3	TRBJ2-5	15	CASSLDQAGEETQYF	TGTGCCAGCAGCTTAGATCAGGCAGGTGAAGAGACCCAGTACTTC
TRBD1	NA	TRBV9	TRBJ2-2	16	CASSLQTGSVTGELFF	TGTGCCAGCAGCCTTCAGACAGGGTCGGTAACCGGGGAGCTGTTTTTT
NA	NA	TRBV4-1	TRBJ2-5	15	CASSQGVGSTETQYF	TGCGCCAGCAGCCAAGGAGTGGGCAGTACAGAGACCCAGTACTTC
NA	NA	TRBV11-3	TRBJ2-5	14	CASSLASGKETQYF	TGTGCCAGCAGCCTTGCCTCAGGGAAAGAGACCCAGTACTTC
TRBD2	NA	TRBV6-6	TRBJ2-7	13	CASKLAGGDEQYF	TGTGCCAGCAAGCTAGCGGGGGGAGACGAGCAGTACTTC
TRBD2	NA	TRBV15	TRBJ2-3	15	CATSREAGGPDTQYF	TGTGCCACCAGCAGAGAAGCGGGGGGGCCAGATACGCAGTATTTT
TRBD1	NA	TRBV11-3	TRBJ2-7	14	CASSPGTGGGEQYF	TGTGCCAGCAGCCCCGGGACAGGGGGCGGAGAGCAGTACTTC
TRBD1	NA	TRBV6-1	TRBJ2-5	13	CASRGQGAETQYF	TGTGCCAGCAGGGGACAGGGGGCAGAGACCCAGTACTTC
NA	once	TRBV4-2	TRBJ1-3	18	CASSQDGGNRISGNTIYF	TGTGCCAGCAGCCAAGATGGAGGCAATCGGATCTCTGGAAACACCATATATTTT